Shown below are 3 T cell receptor beta chains from a single sample sequenced in a study of cytomegalovirus exposure and HLA in healthy donors (dated by TCRdb to the late 2010s). Library preparation used the immunoSEQ multiplex PCR assay. A mixture of 60 forward primers for TCR Vbeta segments and 13 reverse primers for TCR Jbeta segments was used in the multiplex PCR. The table comes from immuneACCESS by way of TCRdb, which keeps in-frame sequences with V and J called. Part of the clones is missing from these tables; in studies checked, under half for an unresolved V gene and the rest for unknown reasons. The table for this sample lists 200,000 or so clones; almost 85% of them were counted only once. The ten largest clones capture about 0.25% of the sample. Sequenced material: PBMCs. Receptors originate from a boy between 10 and 17 years old in good health and CMV-seronegative.

The chain recombines TRBV9 with TRBJ2-6; D call uncertain. Germline loops: CDR1 SGDLS, CDR2 YYNGEE. This CDR3 is built from 15 residues. Trimming took off 0 bases at V and 4 bases at J, with 8 bases between the two ends. The CDR3, as DNA: TGTGCCAGCAGCGTAGCCGCGTCAGGGGCCAACGTCCTGACTTTC. Protein: CASSVAASGANVLTF.

V is TRBV2 and J is TRBJ1-2; the D is unclear. Germline V gives CDR1 SNHLY, CDR2 FYNNEI. CDR3 length: 12 residues. The V end lost 6 bases, the J end lost 8 bases, and 13 bases lay between the germline ends. This CDR3 reads CASRIHVEGYTF. CDR3 DNA: TGTGCCAGCAGAATCCATGTGGAGGGCTACACCTTC.

This clone was seen just once. V gene TRBV27 combines with J gene TRBJ1-2; 8 nucleotides agree with TRBD1. The germline CDR1 and CDR2 sequences are MNHEY and SMNVEV (reference sequence). V shed 4 bases and J 3 bases; nucleotides not matched to a gene: 13. This CDR3 is built from 17 residues. CDR3 loop: CASSSTPQGGQDYGYTF. CDR3 bases: TGTGCCAGCAGTTCGACGCCTCAAGGGGGACAGGACTATGGCTACACCTTC.